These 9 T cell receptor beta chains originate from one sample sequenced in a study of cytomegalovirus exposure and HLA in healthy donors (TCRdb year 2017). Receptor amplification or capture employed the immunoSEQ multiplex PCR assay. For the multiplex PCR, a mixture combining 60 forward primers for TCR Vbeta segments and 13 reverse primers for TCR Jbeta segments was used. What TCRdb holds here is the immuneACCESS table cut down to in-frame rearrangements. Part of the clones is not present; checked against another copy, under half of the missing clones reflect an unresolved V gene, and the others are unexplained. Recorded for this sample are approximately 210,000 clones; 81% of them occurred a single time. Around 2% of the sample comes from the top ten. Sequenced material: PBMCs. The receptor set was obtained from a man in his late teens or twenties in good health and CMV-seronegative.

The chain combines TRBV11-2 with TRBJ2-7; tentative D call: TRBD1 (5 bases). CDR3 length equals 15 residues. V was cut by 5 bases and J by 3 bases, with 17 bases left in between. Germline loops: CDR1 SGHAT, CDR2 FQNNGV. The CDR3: CASSPQGRSLYEQYF. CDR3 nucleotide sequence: TGTGCCAGCAGCCCCCAGGGCAGGAGCCTCTACGAGCAGTACTTC.

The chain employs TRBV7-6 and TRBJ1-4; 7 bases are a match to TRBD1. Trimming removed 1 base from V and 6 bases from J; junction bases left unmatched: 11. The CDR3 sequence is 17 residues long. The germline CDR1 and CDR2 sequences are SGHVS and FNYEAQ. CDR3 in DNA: TGTGCCAGCAGCTTAGAGGTTGGCGACAGGGTATATGAAAAACTGTTTTTT. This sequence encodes CASSLEVGDRVYEKLFF.

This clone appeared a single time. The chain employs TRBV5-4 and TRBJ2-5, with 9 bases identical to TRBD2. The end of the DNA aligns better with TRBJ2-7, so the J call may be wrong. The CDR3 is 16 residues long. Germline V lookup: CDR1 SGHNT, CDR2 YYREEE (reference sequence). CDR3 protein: CASSLSGGGVPYEQYF. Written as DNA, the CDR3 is TGTGCCAGCAGCTTGTCCGGCGGGGGGGTCCCCTACGAGCAGTACTTC.

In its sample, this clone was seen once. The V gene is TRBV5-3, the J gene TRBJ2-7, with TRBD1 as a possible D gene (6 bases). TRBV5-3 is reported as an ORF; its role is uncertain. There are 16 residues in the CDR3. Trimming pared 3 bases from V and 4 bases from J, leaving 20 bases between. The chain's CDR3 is CARSSRQASHRYEQYF. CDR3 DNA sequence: TGTGCCAGAAGCTCTCGACAGGCCTCCCATCGGTACGAGCAGTACTTC.

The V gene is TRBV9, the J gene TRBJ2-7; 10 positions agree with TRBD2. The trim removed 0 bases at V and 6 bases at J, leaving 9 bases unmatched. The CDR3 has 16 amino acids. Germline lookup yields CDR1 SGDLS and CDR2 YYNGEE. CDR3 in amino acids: CASSVAAQREGSEQYF. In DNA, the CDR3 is TGTGCCAGCAGCGTAGCCGCCCAGCGGGAGGGTTCCGAGCAGTACTTC.

The CDR3 DNA reads TGCGCCAGCAGCCAGGCTACAGGGAGGGGGACCCAGTACTTC. This sequence encodes CASSQATGRGTQYF. The chain recombines TRBV4-3 with TRBJ2-5; D might be TRBD2 (7 bases). Per the germline V gene, CDR1 is LGHNA and CDR2 is YSLEER. Trimming took 3 bases from V and 7 from J, leaving 15 bases between them. CDR3 length equals 14 residues.

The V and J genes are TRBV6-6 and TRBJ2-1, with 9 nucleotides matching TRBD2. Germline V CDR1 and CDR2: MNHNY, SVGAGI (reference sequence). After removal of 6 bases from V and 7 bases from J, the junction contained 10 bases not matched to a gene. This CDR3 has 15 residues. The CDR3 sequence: CASSLSGGGENEQFF. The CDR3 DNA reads TGTGCCAGCAGCCTTAGCGGGGGAGGAGAGAATGAGCAGTTCTTC.

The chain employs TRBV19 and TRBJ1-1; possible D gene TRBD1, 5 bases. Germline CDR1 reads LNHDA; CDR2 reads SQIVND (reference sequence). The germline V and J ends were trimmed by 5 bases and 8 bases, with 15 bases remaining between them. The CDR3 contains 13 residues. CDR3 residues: CASSWGGDSEAFF. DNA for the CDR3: TGTGCCAGTAGTTGGGGGGGAGATTCGGAAGCTTTCTTT.

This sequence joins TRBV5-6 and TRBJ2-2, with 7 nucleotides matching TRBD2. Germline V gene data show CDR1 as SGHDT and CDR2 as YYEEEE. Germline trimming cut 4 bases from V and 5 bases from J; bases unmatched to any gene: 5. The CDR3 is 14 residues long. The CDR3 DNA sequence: TGTGCCAGCAGCGCCAGCGGGAAGACCGGGGAGCTGTTTTTT. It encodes CASSASGKTGELFF. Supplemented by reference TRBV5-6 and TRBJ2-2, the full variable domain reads DAGVTQSPTHLIKTRGQQVTLRCSPKSGHDTVSWYQQALGQGPQFIFQYYEEEERQRGNFPDRFSGHQFPNYSSELNVNALLLGDSALYLCASSASGKTGELFFGEGSRLTVL.